These 30 T cell receptor beta chains were all obtained from the same sample, sequenced in a study of T cells in Graves' hyperthyroidism and ophthalmopathy. There were TCR beta CDR3 regions amplified from RNA transcripts. HTBI primers were the set used in a first-round RT-PCR of the TCR CDR3. TCRdb recomputed calls from the multiplex PCR reads with MiXCR, one row per CDR3 protein. This sample has around 400,000 distinct CDR3 sequences, with about 13% found just once. Sequencing input: blood. The receptors were gathered from a woman aged 18-30 years with Graves' hyperthyroidism.

This clonotype was detected ten times or more. The V gene is TRBV18, the J gene TRBJ1-3, with D possibly being TRBD1 (5 bases). The V end was cut by 5 bases, the J end by 4 bases, with 15 bases between. The CDR3 is 15 amino acids. Germline V gene sequence: CDR1 KGHSH, CDR2 LQKENI. In DNA form, the CDR3 reads TGTGCCAGCTCATCCGGAGGGGCGCCGGGAAACACCATATATTTT. Translation gives CASSSGGAPGNTIYF.

This clonotype was seen repeatedly, ten times or more. The chain carries TRBV12-3 or TRBV12-4 and TRBJ1-6, with TRBD1 matching over 11 bases. Germline trimming cut 5 bases from V and 7 bases from J; bases unmatched to any gene: 7. This CDR3 region has 16 residues. CDR3 coding DNA: TGTGCCAGCAGTCCCCAAGGGACAGGGGGAAATTCACCCCTCCACTTT. As protein: CASSPQGTGGNSPLHF.

J is TRBJ2-3 and V is TRBV7-9; 10 nucleotides match TRBD1. The junction had 9 bases not matched to a gene; V was cut back by 8 bases and J by 4 bases. Germline V gene sequence: CDR1 SEHNR, CDR2 FQNEAQ (reference sequence). The length of the CDR3 is 15 residues. CDR3 sequence: CASGQIDRGPDTQYF. Written as DNA, the CDR3 is TGTGCCAGCGGCCAAATTGACAGGGGGCCAGATACGCAGTATTTT. The complete variable domain, with remaining parts taken from reference TRBV7-9 and TRBJ2-3, reads DTGVSQNPRHKITKRGQNVTFRCDPISEHNRLYWYRQTLGQGPEFLTYFQNEAQLEKSRLLSDRFSAERPKGSFSTLEIQRTEQGDSAMYLCASGQIDRGPDTQYFGPGTRLTVL.

In this sample, this clonotype turned up many times. The chain links TRBV20-1 to TRBJ1-2; 8 bases line up with TRBD1. The length of the CDR3 is 15 residues. J gave up 7 bases and V 0 bases, and 10 bases lay outside the gene matches. The germline V gene encodes CDR1 DFQATT and CDR2 SNEGSKA (reference sequence). CDR3 DNA: TGCAGTGCTAGAGATGAGACAGGGGCAGTAGTTGGCTACACCTTC. This encodes CSARDETGAVVGYTF.

This clonotype was seen only a few times. This chain joins TRBV3-1 and TRBJ1-2; TRBD1 matches at 9 bases. CDR3 length equals 15 residues. J lost 4 bases, V lost 4 bases, and 7 bases had no gene match. Germline V lookup: CDR1 LGHDT, CDR2 YNNKEL (reference sequence). CDR3 amino acids: CASSLGQGTLYGYTF. CDR3 sequence (DNA): TGTGCCAGCAGCCTTGGACAGGGGACCCTCTATGGCTACACCTTC.

The chain carries TRBV4-3 and TRBJ1-5, with D possibly being TRBD1 (5 bases). This CDR3 is built from 16 residues. Germline CDR1 and CDR2: LGHNA and YSLEER. With 1 base removed from V and 4 bases from J, the gap between germline ends came to 14 bases. CDR3 DNA: TGCGCCAGCAGCCAAGTGGTAGGGGAGGGGAATCAGCCCCAGCATTTT. Encoded protein: CASSQVVGEGNQPQHF.

The sample holds many counts of this clonotype. The chain is built from TRBV28 and TRBJ1-2; D remains unclear. CDR1 and CDR2 (germline): MDHEN, SYDVKM. The CDR3 sequence is 13 residues long. Trimming left V 2 bases short and J 0 bases short, with 4 bases between. In DNA, the CDR3 is TGTGCCAGCAGTTTAGGCGCTAACTATGGCTACACCTTC. As protein: CASSLGANYGYTF.

Regarding this clonotype: At one boundary the junction diverges from the germline segment, which might be a read error. V is TRBV7-9 and J is TRBJ2-2; D gene unclear. The CDR3 is 12 residues long. The germline V gene has CDR1 SEHNR and CDR2 FQNEAQ (reference sequence). CDR3 residues: CTSSPLTGELFF. CDR3 bases: TGTACCAGCAGCCCCCTCACCGGGGAGCTGTTTTTT.

This clonotype was counted many times. The CDR3 region is CASTKTGPNQPQHF. As DNA, the CDR3 is TGTGCCAGCACCAAGACAGGGCCCAATCAGCCCCAGCATTTT. The gene calls are TRBV12-3 or TRBV12-4 and TRBJ1-5; 7 bases map to TRBD1. V was clipped by 7 bases and J by 3 bases; unmatched bases: 6. The CDR3 is 14 residues long.

V and J are TRBV7-9 and TRBJ2-5; D perhaps matches TRBD2 (6 bases). The CDR3 is made up of 14 amino acids. CDR1 is SEHNR, CDR2 FQNEAQ, per germline (reference sequence). Trimming removed 4 bases at V and 5 bases at J, with 14 bases between. CDR3 amino acids: CASSSGGSGETQYF. DNA for the CDR3: TGTGCCAGCAGCTCCGGAGGGTCCGGGGAGACCCAGTACTTC.

The genes are TRBV4-3 and TRBJ1-2, with D possibly TRBD1 on 6 matching bases. Trimming shortened V by 2 bases and J by 8 bases, and 15 bases separated the two germline ends. The CDR3 runs 14 residues. Germline V gene sequence: CDR1 LGHNA, CDR2 YSLEER. The CDR3, as DNA: TGCGCCAGCAGCCAATGGAGGGGGGCGGGAGGCTACACCTTC. It codes for CASSQWRGAGGYTF.

The V call is TRBV6-1, the J call TRBJ2-5; D is possibly TRBD2 (7 bases). The CDR3 contains 16 residues. Germline-derived CDR1 and CDR2 are MNHNS and SASEGT. Trimming cost V 5 bases and J 1 base, with 17 bases left between them. CDR3 DNA sequence: TGTGCCAGCAGTCGGGGGGCGGGGGTGACCCAAGAGACCCAGTACTTC. It translates to CASSRGAGVTQETQYF.

This clonotype was observed many times. The CDR3 nucleotides read TGTGCCTGGAGTCGCCTAGCGGGCACAGATACGCAGTATTTT. This sequence encodes CAWSRLAGTDTQYF. J is TRBJ2-3 and V is TRBV30; 7 nucleotides align to TRBD2. The V and J ends lost 2 bases and 1 base, in that order; junction bases with no gene match: 3. The CDR3 consists of 14 residues. Per the germline V gene, CDR1 is GTSNPN and CDR2 is SVGIG (reference sequence).

This clonotype was seen ten or more times. The rearrangement links TRBV2 to TRBJ2-1; weak D call: TRBD1 (6 bases). The CDR3 sequence is 16 residues long. Germline values: CDR1 SNHLY, CDR2 FYNNEI. V lost 1 base and J 5 bases, leaving 15 bases between the germline ends. In DNA form, the CDR3 reads TGTGCCAGCAGTGAAGGGATCAGGGGTTTTGACAATGAGCAGTTCTTC. Translation gives CASSEGIRGFDNEQFF.

The rearrangement links TRBV5-1 to TRBJ2-1; 11 bases match TRBD1. Germline-derived CDR1 and CDR2 are SGHRS and YFSETQ. The CDR3 totals 16 residues. The J segment lost 8 bases and the V segment lost 2 bases, leaving 9 bases of the junction unmatched. The CDR3 sequence: CASSFSRDRGRHEQFF. CDR3 coding DNA: TGCGCCAGCAGCTTTTCCCGGGACAGGGGGAGACATGAGCAGTTCTTC.

This chain uses TRBV7-2 with TRBJ1-5; D unresolved. The CDR3 has 15 amino acids. V lost 4 bases and J 1 base, leaving 11 bases between the germline ends. Germline V gene data show CDR1 as SGHTA and CDR2 as FQGNSA. The CDR3 is CASSSTLRSNQPQHF. In DNA form, the CDR3 reads TGTGCCAGCAGCTCCACGTTAAGGAGCAATCAGCCCCAGCATTTT.

This clonotype was observed at least ten times. The CDR3 DNA sequence: TGTGCCATCAGTGAGATCGAGGCCGAGCAGTACTTC. As protein: CAISEIEAEQYF. The chain uses TRBV10-3 and TRBJ2-7, with no clear D. V was shortened by 2 bases and J by 6 bases, with 8 bases between the two germline ends. This CDR3 contains 12 residues. Germline values: CDR1 ENHRY, CDR2 SYGVKD.

The chain employs TRBV4-1 and TRBJ1-1; TRBD1 might be the D (5 bases). V was clipped by 2 bases and J by 3 bases, with 7 bases between them. Germline assignment: CDR1 MGHRA and CDR2 YSYEKL. There are 13 residues in the CDR3. The CDR3 DNA reads TGCGCCAGCAGCCAACCACAGGACACTGAAGCTTTCTTT. Translated, it gives CASSQPQDTEAFF.

The table lists this clonotype with many counts. The J gene is TRBJ2-1, the V gene TRBV7-2, with 12 bases identical to TRBD2. The CDR3 has 17 amino acids. With 5 bases clipped from V and 4 bases from J, the junction kept 9 bases outside the gene matches. In germline, CDR1 is SGHTA, CDR2 FQGNSA. For the CDR3, the DNA is TGTGCCAGCAGCCTAGTCCTGACTAGCGGGAGTTACAATGAGCAGTTCTTC. Protein sequence: CASSLVLTSGSYNEQFF.

The chain employs TRBV5-1 and TRBJ2-1, with D perhaps matching TRBD1 (6 bases). Germline values: CDR1 SGHRS, CDR2 YFSETQ. The CDR3 has 16 residues. Trimming took 0 bases from V and 4 from J, leaving 14 bases between them. The CDR3 region has the DNA TGCGCCAGCAGCTTGGCAGGGGCGGCAGAATACAATGAGCAGTTCTTC. Amino acid sequence: CASSLAGAAEYNEQFF. The whole variable domain, remainder taken from reference TRBV5-1 and TRBJ2-1, is KAGVTQTPRYLIKTRGQQVTLSCSPISGHRSVSWYQQTPGQGLQFLFEYFSETQRNKGNFPGRFSGRQFSNSRSEMNVSTLELGDSALYLCASSLAGAAEYNEQFFGPGTRLTVL.

This clonotype was detected ten times or more. This sequence joins TRBV7-2 and TRBJ1-6; no firm D call. V was shortened by 1 base and J by 7 bases, with 11 bases between the two germline ends. CDR3 length: 15 amino acids. Per germline, CDR1 SGHTA and CDR2 FQGNSA. As DNA, the CDR3 is TGTGCCAGCAGCTTAGTGGTGATTGGGAATTCACCCCTCCACTTT. Encoded protein: CASSLVVIGNSPLHF.

The V call is TRBV5-1, the J call TRBJ2-5, with D possibly matching TRBD2 (7 bases). The CDR3 consists of 16 residues. Deletions cut 0 bases from V and 2 bases from J, with 14 bases between. The V gene's germline CDR1 is SGHRS and CDR2 YFSETQ. CDR3 coding DNA: TGCGCCAGCAGCTTGGTTGCGGGGGCGCGGCAAGAGACCCAGTACTTC. Its translation: CASSLVAGARQETQYF.

Only a few counts were recorded for this clonotype. The chain combines TRBV6-1 with TRBJ2-3; 10 nucleotides align to TRBD2. CDR3 length equals 17 residues. In germline, CDR1 is MNHNS, CDR2 SASEGT. V shed 6 bases, J shed 5 bases, and the junction held 14 bases outside the gene matches. The DNA of the CDR3 is TGTGCCAGCAGCCGAAGGGCTAGCGGGAGTGTGGGAGATACGCAGTATTTT. Its translation: CASSRRASGSVGDTQYF.

The gene calls are TRBV6-1 and TRBJ2-2; TRBD1 matches 8 bases. The CDR3 runs 16 residues. V lost 7 bases, J lost 3 bases, and 10 bases stayed unmatched. In germline, CDR1 is MNHNS, CDR2 SASEGT. The CDR3 nucleotides read TGTGCCAGCAACTACCCGGACAGGGAGGACACCGGGGAGCTGTTTTTT. It encodes CASNYPDREDTGELFF.

This chain links TRBV6-1 with TRBJ2-7; D is uncertain. The CDR3 has 12 amino acids. Trimming shortened V by 11 bases and J by 0 bases, and 11 bases separated the two germline ends. CDR1 is MNHNS, CDR2 SASEGT, per germline. CDR3 nucleotide sequence: TGTGCCGCGCAAATGAGCTCCTACGAGCAGTACTTC. It specifies CAAQMSSYEQYF.

The rearrangement joins TRBV6-2 or TRBV6-3 to TRBJ2-7, with 14 nucleotides matching TRBD2. V shed 8 bases, J shed 2 bases, and the junction held 8 bases outside the gene matches. CDR3 size: 16 residues. From germline, CDR1 is MNHEY and CDR2 SVGEGT. The CDR3 loop reads CASAVGTSGGTYEQYF. CDR3 in DNA: TGTGCCAGCGCGGTAGGGACTAGCGGGGGAACCTACGAGCAGTACTTC.

There are many counts of this clonotype. The V gene is TRBV3-1, the J gene TRBJ1-1, with 10 bases identical to TRBD1. Germline CDR1 is LGHDT and CDR2 is YNNKEL (reference sequence). Trimming cost V 1 base and J 3 bases; bases outside gene matches: 11. CDR3 length equals 18 residues. CDR3 bases: TGTGCCAGCAGCCAAGCTTGGATTTTAGGACAGGGGGACACTGAAGCTTTCTTT. Its translation is CASSQAWILGQGDTEAFF.

Ten or more counts support this clonotype. The chain links TRBV28 to TRBJ2-7; 7 bases are a match to TRBD1. The ends lost 5 bases at V and 2 bases at J; junction bases unmatched: 12. The germline CDR1 and CDR2 sequences are MDHEN and SYDVKM. The CDR3 is 16 residues long. In nucleotides, the CDR3 is TGTGCCAGCAGTGCCGGGACAGAAGGCTCCCCCTACGAGCAGTACTTC. This sequence encodes CASSAGTEGSPYEQYF.

This clonotype showed up many times. The chain couples TRBV2 to TRBJ1-4; D gene unclear. The ends were cut back, 6 bases at V and 3 bases at J, with 8 bases in the middle. Germline CDR1 and CDR2: SNHLY and FYNNEI. The CDR3 is 13 residues long. The CDR3 coding sequence is TGTGCCAGCAGACTTACAGCTAATGAAAAACTGTTTTTT. This gives the protein CASRLTANEKLFF.

The genes are TRBV9 and TRBJ2-1; weak D call: TRBD1 (5 bases). Trimming took off 5 bases at V and 1 base at J, with 10 bases between the two ends. The germline V gene encodes CDR1 SGDLS and CDR2 YYNGEE. The CDR3 has 14 residues. The CDR3 loop reads CASSGAASYNEQFF. CDR3 DNA sequence: TGTGCCAGCAGTGGGGCGGCATCCTACAATGAGCAGTTCTTC.